The 15 T cell receptor beta chains presented below share a single source sample, sequenced in a study of human thymus T cells. Resections from corrective heart surgery provided thymus tissue. Clones were sequenced by immunoSEQ multiplex PCR, and TCRdb holds only the in-frame ones, with some missing. The table has around 130,000 clones, about 95% seen once. Sequencing used thymus tissue. These receptors all stem from a boy in the first two years of life with a congenital heart defect but otherwise immunologically healthy.

The chain recombines TRBV6-1 with TRBJ1-6, with 7 bases aligning to TRBD1. Trimming cost V 3 bases and J 11 bases; bases outside gene matches: 16. Germline V CDR1 and CDR2: MNHNS, SASEGT. The CDR3 spans 17 residues. The CDR3 DNA follows: TGTGCCAGCAGTGAGTCAGGGGGGGGCGATCCGAGTCCACCCCTCCACTTT. Protein sequence: CASSESGGGDPSPPLHF.

The chain recombines TRBV19 with TRBJ1-2; 9 nucleotides align to TRBD1. With 0 bases clipped from V and 4 bases from J, the junction kept 6 bases outside the gene matches. Germline CDR1 and CDR2: LNHDA and SQIVND (reference sequence). The CDR3 has 16 residues. The CDR3 loop is CASSIEEGQGPYGYTF. The CDR3 DNA reads TGTGCCAGTAGTATAGAAGAGGGACAGGGCCCCTATGGCTACACCTTC.

V gene TRBV27 combines with J gene TRBJ1-5, with D unresolved. From germline, CDR1 is MNHEY and CDR2 SMNVEV (reference sequence). This CDR3 is built from 14 residues. Trimming took 2 bases from V and 5 from J, leaving 10 bases between them. The CDR3, as DNA: TGTGCCAGCAGTTTAGGTGCGAATGATCAGCCCCAGCATTTT. Amino acids: CASSLGANDQPQHF.

V gene TRBV25-1 combines with J gene TRBJ2-1, with D tentatively TRBD2 (6 bases). This CDR3 is 14 amino acids long. V dropped 4 bases and J dropped 1 base, with 8 bases sitting between them. Germline V gives CDR1 MGHDK, CDR2 SYGVNS. CDR3 nucleotide sequence: TGTGCCAGCAGTGGGCGGGGTTCCTACAATGAGCAGTTCTTC. Its protein is CASSGRGSYNEQFF. The whole variable domain, filled in from reference TRBV25-1 and TRBJ2-1, reads EADIYQTPRYLVIGTGKKITLECSQTMGHDKMYWYQQDPGMELHLIHYSYGVNSTEKGDLSSESTVSRIRTEHFPLTLESARPSHTSQYLCASSGRGSYNEQFFGPGTRLTVL.

The CDR3 DNA sequence: TGTGCCAGCAGCTCCGGCACGGGGGCCGGAAACACCATATATTTT. Protein: CASSSGTGAGNTIYF. The chain has TRBV7-8 and TRBJ1-3; possible D gene TRBD1, 6 bases. The CDR3 extends over 15 amino acids. V dropped 4 bases and J dropped 4 bases, with 14 bases sitting between them. The germline CDR1 and CDR2 sequences are SGHVS and FQNEAQ.

V and J are TRBV4-2 and TRBJ2-5; D unclear. The V gene's germline CDR1 is LGHNA and CDR2 YNFKEQ. The V end lost 0 bases, the J end lost 2 bases, and 13 bases lay between the germline ends. The CDR3 length is 16 residues. The CDR3 reads CASSQDFGFAQETQYF. CDR3 nucleotide sequence: TGTGCCAGCAGCCAAGATTTCGGCTTTGCTCAAGAGACCCAGTACTTC.

The V call is TRBV7-9, the J call TRBJ2-6; no clear D gene. V shed 4 bases and J shed 0 bases, with 7 bases lying between them. This CDR3 has 15 residues. Germline loops: CDR1 SEHNR, CDR2 FQNEAQ (reference sequence). The chain's CDR3 is CASSSLSSGANVLTF. DNA of the CDR3: TGTGCCAGCAGCTCCCTTTCCTCTGGGGCCAACGTCCTGACTTTC.

As DNA, the CDR3 is TGTGCCAGCAGTGGGCGGACGGCCAACACTGAAGCTTTCTTT. This encodes CASSGRTANTEAFF. The J gene is TRBJ1-1, the V gene TRBV2; D is undetermined. The V end was cut by 4 bases, the J end by 2 bases, with 11 bases between. Germline values: CDR1 SNHLY, CDR2 FYNNEI. The CDR3 is 14 amino acids.

The gene calls are TRBV9 and TRBJ2-3, with no clear D. Germline V gene sequence: CDR1 SGDLS, CDR2 YYNGEE. This CDR3 is built from 15 residues. The germline V and J ends were trimmed by 0 bases and 5 bases, with 13 bases remaining between them. CDR3 protein: CASSVGFAIGDTQYF. The CDR3 DNA reads TGTGCCAGCAGCGTAGGTTTCGCGATAGGAGATACGCAGTATTTT.

The chain links TRBV18 to TRBJ1-4, with 10 bases that match TRBD1. The germline V gene encodes CDR1 KGHSH and CDR2 LQKENI. V dropped 6 bases and J dropped 7; count of bases not matched to a gene: 5. This CDR3 spans 14 amino acids. The CDR3 reads CASSTGTGAEKLFF. In DNA, the CDR3 is TGTGCCAGCTCGACCGGGACAGGGGCTGAAAAACTGTTTTTT.

The chain recombines TRBV6-1 with TRBJ1-1; the match to TRBD1 covers 8 bases. The CDR3 is 12 residues long. Germline V gene sequence: CDR1 MNHNS, CDR2 SASEGT. J gave up 6 bases and V 6 bases, and 3 bases lay outside the gene matches. The CDR3 loop is CASRTQGAEAFF. The CDR3 coding sequence is TGTGCCAGCAGGACACAGGGGGCTGAAGCTTTCTTT.

The rearrangement uses TRBV29-1 and TRBJ2-7; 12 bases agree with TRBD1. The CDR3 contains 16 residues. Unmatched junction bases numbered 11, after V lost 6 bases and J lost 2 bases. Germline-derived CDR1 and CDR2 are SQVTM and ANQGSEA. CDR3 sequence (DNA): TGCAGCGTATGGGTCGGGACAGGGGGCAGAACCTACGAGCAGTACTTC. This gives the protein CSVWVGTGGRTYEQYF.

CDR3 loop: CASSLNIYNSPLHF. Written as DNA, the CDR3 is TGTGCCAGCAGCTTGAACATCTATAATTCACCCCTCCACTTT. The V call is TRBV5-4, the J call TRBJ1-6; D remains ambiguous. V lost 1 base and J 3 bases, leaving 5 bases between the germline ends. The length of the CDR3 is 14 residues. From germline, CDR1 is SGHNT and CDR2 YYREEE (reference sequence). Complete variable domain (other parts from reference TRBV5-4 and TRBJ1-6): ETGVTQSPTHLIKTRGQQVTLRCSSQSGHNTVSWYQQALGQGPQFIFQYYREEENGRGNFPPRFSGLQFPNYSSELNVNALELDDSALYLCASSLNIYNSPLHFGNGTRLTVT.

The rearrangement joins TRBV6-1 to TRBJ2-4, with D hard to call. Between the trimmed V and J ends, which lost 2 bases and 4 bases, there was a span of 15 bases. Germline-derived CDR1 and CDR2 are MNHNS and SASEGT. The CDR3 contains 16 residues. Written as DNA, the CDR3 is TGTGCCAGCAGTGAAAACCGACGGGTCGTTAAAAACATTCAGTACTTC. The encoded protein is CASSENRRVVKNIQYF.

The CDR3 DNA reads as TGTGCCAGCAGCTTATCGACCAGGGAAGGCAATCAGCCCCAGCATTTT. The encoded protein is CASSLSTREGNQPQHF. The chain uses TRBV7-2 and TRBJ1-5, with a tentative D call TRBD1 (5 bases). The CDR3 has 16 residues. Trimming took off 2 bases at V and 2 bases at J, with 13 bases between the two ends. CDR1 and CDR2 (germline): SGHTA, FQGNSA.